One sample yielded the 17 T cell receptor beta chains listed below, sequenced in a study of control samples from healthy donors and cancer patients. Clones were read by immunoSEQ multiplex PCR, and TCRdb kept only the in-frame ones, dropping some. The sample lists some 130,000 clones, around 90% occurring once. Material for sequencing was blood. The receptor set was obtained from a man aged 40-49 years in good health.

V usage is TRBV2 and J usage is TRBJ1-1, with D unresolved. V lost 7 bases to trimming and J lost 1 base, with 7 bases between them. This CDR3 contains 12 residues. CDR1 and CDR2 (germline): SNHLY, FYNNEI. CDR3: CASTKENTEAFF. The CDR3 nucleotides read TGTGCCAGCACCAAAGAGAACACTGAAGCTTTCTTT.

This rearrangement joins TRBV3-1 (or the pseudogene TRBV3-2) to TRBJ2-3; 15 nucleotides line up with TRBD2. Germline trimming cut 4 bases from V and 5 bases from J; bases unmatched to any gene: 7. Germline V CDR1 and CDR2: LGHDT, YNNKEL (reference sequence). This CDR3 region has 17 residues. The CDR3 here is CASSLWTSGGAEDTQYF. In nucleotides, the CDR3 is TGTGCCAGCAGCCTATGGACTAGCGGGGGGGCCGAAGATACGCAGTATTTT.

This chain uses TRBV6-1 with TRBJ1-5; D ambiguous. V shed 2 bases and J shed 6 bases, with 8 bases lying between them. Germline values: CDR1 MNHNS, CDR2 SASEGT. CDR3 length equals 13 residues. The CDR3 region is CASSERSPQPQHF. The CDR3 DNA sequence: TGTGCCAGCAGTGAACGTAGCCCTCAGCCCCAGCATTTT.

The chain is built from TRBV6-5 and TRBJ2-5, with D tentatively TRBD2 (6 bases). V lost 2 bases and J 0 bases, leaving 7 bases between the germline ends. CDR3 length: 14 amino acids. In germline, CDR1 is MNHEY, CDR2 SVGAGI. The CDR3 is CASSYGGNQETQYF. The CDR3 bases are TGTGCCAGCAGTTACGGGGGGAACCAAGAGACCCAGTACTTC.

This clone has just a few counts. The chain joins TRBV19 to TRBJ1-4, with a tentative D call TRBD1 (5 bases). The length of the CDR3 is 15 residues. V dropped 4 bases and J dropped 5 bases, with 14 bases sitting between them. The germline CDR1 and CDR2 sequences are LNHDA and SQIVND (reference sequence). The CDR3 DNA is TGTGCCAGTAGTACCAGGACATCGGGGAATGAAAAACTGTTTTTT. Translated, it gives CASSTRTSGNEKLFF.

This CDR3 is CASGPDREYTGELFF. DNA for the CDR3: TGTGCTAGTGGGCCGGACAGGGAATACACCGGGGAGCTGTTTTTT. The gene calls are TRBV12-5 and TRBJ2-2, with 8 nucleotides matching TRBD1. The CDR3 has 15 amino acids. Unmatched junction bases numbered 6, after V lost 6 bases and J lost 3 bases. From germline, CDR1 is LGHNT and CDR2 FRNRAP.

V and J are TRBV29-1 and TRBJ1-2; D may be TRBD1 (5 bases). This CDR3 has 10 amino acids. Trimming left V 0 bases short and J 11 bases short, with 7 bases between. Looked up from germline, CDR1 is SQVTM and CDR2 is ANQGSEA. CDR3 bases: TGCAGCGTTGAAGATAGGGGTTACACCTTC. Translation gives CSVEDRGYTF.

The chain combines TRBV3-1 (or the pseudogene TRBV3-2) with TRBJ1-2; D is ambiguous. The CDR3 spans 13 residues. CDR1 is LGHDT and CDR2 is YNNKEL in the germline V gene (reference sequence). V was clipped by 2 bases and J by 6 bases, with 10 bases between them. The CDR3 DNA reads TGTGCCAGCAGCCAAACAGCGGAGAATGGCTACACCTTC. It translates to CASSQTAENGYTF.

This sequence joins TRBV5-1 and TRBJ1-5; tentatively, D is TRBD1 (5 bases). The CDR3 contains 15 residues. V gave up 4 bases and J gave up 6 bases, with 17 bases separating them. The germline V gene has CDR1 SGHRS and CDR2 YFSETQ. The CDR3 region has the DNA TGCGCCAGCAGCCCGGGGGGGTCAGGGCCTCAGCCCCAGCATTTT. Residues: CASSPGGSGPQPQHF.

The V gene is TRBV5-1, the J gene TRBJ2-3, with 11 positions matching TRBD2. The V gene end was trimmed by 0 bases and the J gene end by 2 bases; junction bases not matched to a gene: 2. The CDR3 covers 16 residues. In germline, CDR1 is SGHRS, CDR2 YFSETQ. The chain's CDR3 is CASSLGLAGPTDTQYF. DNA for the CDR3: TGCGCCAGCAGCTTGGGACTAGCGGGGCCCACAGATACGCAGTATTTT.

In DNA form, the CDR3 reads TGTGCCAGCTCACCGGGACTGGGCGGCTACACCTTC. Protein: CASSPGLGGYTF. This chain joins TRBV18 and TRBJ1-2, with a possible D match to TRBD1 (5 bases). The CDR3 covers 12 residues. Trimming cost V 3 bases and J 8 bases, with 10 bases left between them. Germline lookup yields CDR1 KGHSH and CDR2 LQKENI.

V is TRBV27 and J is TRBJ2-7, with D perhaps TRBD1 (6 bases). The germline V gene has CDR1 MNHEY and CDR2 SMNVEV (reference sequence). The CDR3 consists of 14 residues. V lost 7 bases and J lost 0, with 13 bases in between. CDR3 in amino acids: CASTRTAYSYEQYF. CDR3 coding DNA: TGTGCCAGCACTCGGACAGCCTACTCCTACGAGCAGTACTTC.

The chain couples TRBV30 to TRBJ2-5; 7 bases agree with TRBD2. J was trimmed by 1 base and V by 0 bases; bases with no gene match: 2. The V gene's germline CDR1 is GTSNPN and CDR2 SVGIG (reference sequence). There are 14 residues in the CDR3. The CDR3 DNA sequence: TGTGCCTGGAGTGTCGGCGGGAGCCAAGAGACCCAGTACTTC. This gives the protein CAWSVGGSQETQYF.

Points on this clone: Other DNA sequences within the sample encode an identical CDR3. The chain links TRBV3-1 (or the pseudogene TRBV3-2) to TRBJ1-1, with D possibly matching TRBD1 (5 bases). Trimming pared 1 base from V and 5 bases from J, leaving 5 bases between. The CDR3 loop spans 12 amino acids. In germline, CDR1 is LGHDT, CDR2 YNNKEL (reference sequence). CDR3 bases: TGTGCCAGCAGCCAAGGGGGGACTGAAGCTTTCTTT. Its protein is CASSQGGTEAFF.

The chain employs TRBV27 and TRBJ1-5, with D possibly matching TRBD1 (5 bases). The germline gives CDR1 MNHEY, CDR2 SMNVEV (reference sequence). This CDR3 is 17 amino acids long. The V gene lost 8 bases and the J gene lost 4 bases, with 24 bases spanning the gap. The DNA of the CDR3 is TGTGCCAGCCGGATGTCAGGGCCGGGGTTTAGAAATCAGCCCCAGCATTTT. It translates to CASRMSGPGFRNQPQHF.

The chain couples TRBV5-1 to TRBJ1-1; 12 bases are a match to TRBD1. The CDR3 has 16 residues. The ends lost 2 bases at V and 5 bases at J; junction bases unmatched: 7. Germline-derived CDR1 and CDR2 are SGHRS and YFSETQ. CDR3 loop: CASSFTGTGGITEAFF. DNA of the CDR3: TGCGCCAGCAGCTTCACCGGGACAGGGGGCATTACTGAAGCTTTCTTT.

The rearrangement links TRBV3-1 (or the pseudogene TRBV3-2) to TRBJ2-6; D possibly corresponds to TRBD1 (5 bases). Germline V gene sequence: CDR1 LGHDT, CDR2 YNNKEL (reference sequence). Trimming left V 4 bases short and J 4 bases short, with 14 bases between. CDR3 length: 16 residues. This CDR3 is CASSPKSGLGANVLTF. The CDR3 DNA follows: TGTGCCAGCAGCCCCAAATCAGGGTTGGGGGCCAACGTCCTGACTTTC.